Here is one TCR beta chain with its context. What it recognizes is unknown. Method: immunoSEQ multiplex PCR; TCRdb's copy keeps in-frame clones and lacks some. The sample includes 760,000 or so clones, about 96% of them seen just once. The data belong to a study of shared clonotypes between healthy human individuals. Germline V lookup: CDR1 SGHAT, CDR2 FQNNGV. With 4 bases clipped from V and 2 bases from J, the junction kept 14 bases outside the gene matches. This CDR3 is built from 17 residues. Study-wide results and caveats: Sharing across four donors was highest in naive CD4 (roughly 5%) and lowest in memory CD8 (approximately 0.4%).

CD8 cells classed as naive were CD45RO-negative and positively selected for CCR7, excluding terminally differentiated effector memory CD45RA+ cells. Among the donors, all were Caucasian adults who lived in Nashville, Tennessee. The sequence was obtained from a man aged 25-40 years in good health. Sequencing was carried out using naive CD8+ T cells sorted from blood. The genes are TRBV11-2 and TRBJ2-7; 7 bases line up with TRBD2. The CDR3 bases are TGTGCCAGCAGCTCCGGTATTGGGACTACTACAGCCTACGAGCAGTACTTC. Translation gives CASSSGIGTTTAYEQYF.